A selection of T cell receptor beta chains follows, all from one sample in a study of shared clonotypes between healthy human individuals. The assay was immunoSEQ multiplex PCR, and TCRdb's table has in-frame clones only and misses some. The data show about 2.3 million clones, roughly 92% seen once. Specimen: naive CD4+ T cells from PBMCs. The receptors shown here come from a man aged 18 to 30 in good health. Some clones in this sample may be carry-over from other donors' samples. Each CDR3 is given with its conserved first and last residue. Each record gives: CDR3 length, V gene, D gene, J gene, clone size, CDR3 protein, CDR3 DNA. The D gene is left open where the match is weak. Clone size is not always given. Where it is, it says once, few, many or a class for expanded clones.

length: 13
V: TRBV7-9
D: .
J: TRBJ2-2
size: once
CDR3: CASRSLNTGELFF
DNA: TGTGCCAGCCGTTCTTTGAACACCGGGGAGCTGTTTTTT

length: 13
V: TRBV9
D: .
J: TRBJ2-5
size: .
CDR3: CASSVSPTETQYF
DNA: TGTGCCAGCAGCGTTTCCCCAACGGAGACCCAGTACTTC

length: 14
V: TRBV11-2
D: .
J: TRBJ2-7
size: .
CDR3: CASSYQGPTYEQYF
DNA: TGTGCCAGCAGTTACCAGGGACCAACCTACGAGCAGTACTTC

length: 17
V: TRBV5-1
D: TRBD2
J: TRBJ2-3
size: .
CDR3: CASSLAGRLAGSDTQYF
DNA: TGCGCCAGCAGCTTGGCCGGGAGACTAGCGGGATCGGATACGCAGTATTTT

length: 15
V: TRBV9
D: TRBD1
J: TRBJ2-3
size: once
CDR3: CASSPWQGASDTQYF
DNA: TGTGCCAGCAGCCCCTGGCAGGGGGCAAGTGATACGCAGTATTTT

length: 16
V: TRBV5-1
D: TRBD1
J: TRBJ1-1
size: .
CDR3: CASSLRTGAPGTEAFF
DNA: TGCGCCAGCAGCTTGAGGACAGGGGCCCCGGGGACTGAAGCTTTCTTT

length: 17
V: TRBV19
D: TRBD2
J: TRBJ2-3
size: once
CDR3: CASSPAGLAGSLDTQYF
DNA: TGTGCCAGTAGCCCCGCGGGACTAGCGGGGTCCTTAGATACGCAGTATTTT

length: 10
V: TRBV20-1
D: .
J: TRBJ2-1
size: .
CDR3: CSAERGEQFF
DNA: TGCAGTGCTGAAAGGGGCGAGCAGTTCTTC

length: 14
V: TRBV6-1
D: .
J: TRBJ2-7
size: .
CDR3: CASSEGLGIYEQYF
DNA: TGTGCCAGCAGTGAGGGACTGGGGATATACGAGCAGTACTTC

length: 15
V: TRBV18
D: TRBD2
J: TRBJ2-7
size: .
CDR3: CASSPHSGPSYEQYF
DNA: TGTGCCAGCTCACCGCATAGCGGGCCCTCCTACGAGCAGTACTTC

length: 16
V: TRBV2
D: .
J: TRBJ2-1
size: .
CDR3: CASSDWRSSSYNEQFF
DNA: TGTGCCAGCAGTGATTGGCGGAGCAGCTCCTACAATGAGCAGTTCTTC

length: 14
V: TRBV7-8
D: .
J: TRBJ2-7
size: .
CDR3: CASSLGGGSYEQYF
DNA: TGTGCCAGCAGCTTGGGAGGGGGTTCCTACGAGCAGTACTTC

length: 12
V: TRBV28
D: TRBD1
J: TRBJ1-2
size: .
CDR3: CASSLTGKGYTF
DNA: TGTGCCAGCAGTCTGACAGGGAAAGGCTACACCTTC

length: 14
V: TRBV6-5
D: TRBD1
J: TRBJ2-2
size: .
CDR3: CASSGDRGSGELFF
DNA: TGTGCCAGCAGTGGGGACAGGGGATCCGGGGAGCTGTTTTTT

length: 12
V: TRBV29-1
D: .
J: TRBJ1-1
size: .
CDR3: CSVTGWGTEAFF
DNA: TGCAGCGTAACAGGGTGGGGCACTGAAGCTTTCTTT

length: 14
V: TRBV7-2
D: .
J: TRBJ1-5
size: .
CDR3: CASSLVDSNQPQHF
DNA: TGTGCCAGCAGTCTTGTTGACAGCAATCAGCCCCAGCATTTT

length: 19
V: TRBV7-2
D: TRBD2
J: TRBJ2-7
size: .
CDR3: CASSLGNRLSGRASYEQYF
DNA: TGTGCCAGCAGCTTAGGAAACCGCCTTAGCGGGAGGGCCTCCTACGAGCAGTACTTC

length: 15
V: TRBV7-2
D: TRBD2
J: TRBJ2-2
size: .
CDR3: CASSEQRETTGELFF
DNA: TGTGCCAGTTCTGAGCAGCGGGAGACAACCGGGGAGCTGTTTTTT

length: 15
V: TRBV25-1
D: TRBD2
J: TRBJ2-3
size: once
CDR3: CASSPSREGRNTQYF
DNA: TGTGCCAGCAGTCCGTCGCGGGAGGGCCGAAATACGCAGTATTTT

length: 17
V: TRBV5-1
D: TRBD2
J: TRBJ2-1
size: .
CDR3: CASSSELAGSSYNEQFF
DNA: TGCGCCAGCAGCTCGGAACTAGCGGGAAGCTCCTACAATGAGCAGTTCTTC

length: 15
V: TRBV28
D: .
J: TRBJ2-1
size: .
CDR3: CASSPTSGLPQQQFF
DNA: TGTGCCAGCAGCCCCACGTCGGGCCTCCCCCAGCAGCAGTTCTTC

length: 15
V: TRBV5-1
D: .
J: TRBJ2-7
size: .
CDR3: CASSRVAGREDEQYF
DNA: TGCGCCAGCAGCCGCGTTGCAGGAAGGGAGGACGAGCAGTACTTC

length: 14
V: TRBV2
D: .
J: TRBJ1-5
size: .
CDR3: CASSEQTSNQPQHF
DNA: TGTGCCAGCAGTGAACAGACAAGCAATCAGCCCCAGCATTTT

length: 12
V: TRBV28
D: .
J: TRBJ1-5
size: .
CDR3: CASTTVGQPQHF
DNA: TGTGCCAGCACCACGGTAGGCCAGCCCCAGCATTTT

length: 15
V: TRBV7-9
D: .
J: TRBJ2-7
size: .
CDR3: CASSSLRGPMGEQYF
DNA: TGTGCCAGCAGCTCCCTCCGGGGACCGATGGGGGAGCAGTACTTC

length: 17
V: TRBV7-9
D: TRBD2
J: TRBJ2-2
size: once
CDR3: CASSFLSGNANTGELFF
DNA: TGTGCCAGCAGCTTTCTTAGCGGGAACGCGAACACCGGGGAGCTGTTTTTT

length: 14
V: TRBV7-9
D: .
J: TRBJ1-1
size: .
CDR3: CASSLVAAYTEAFF
DNA: TGTGCCAGCAGCTTAGTGGCAGCTTACACTGAAGCTTTCTTT

length: 14
V: TRBV10-3
D: TRBD1
J: TRBJ1-1
size: .
CDR3: CAIRTGGEGTEAFF
DNA: TGTGCCATCAGGACAGGGGGCGAGGGCACTGAAGCTTTCTTT

length: 12
V: TRBV7-9
D: .
J: TRBJ2-3
size: .
CDR3: CASSTALDTQYF
DNA: TGTGCCAGCAGCACCGCTCTAGATACGCAGTATTTT

length: 14
V: TRBV7-2
D: .
J: TRBJ2-1
size: .
CDR3: CASSLYSSYNEQFF
DNA: TGTGCCAGCAGCTTATACAGCTCCTACAATGAGCAGTTCTTC

length: 13
V: TRBV5-1
D: .
J: TRBJ2-5
size: .
CDR3: CASSFGTSETQYF
DNA: TGCGCCAGCAGCTTCGGCACCTCGGAGACCCAGTACTTC

length: 17
V: TRBV6-1
D: .
J: TRBJ2-1
size: .
CDR3: CASSEGAGGRRRNEQFF
DNA: TGTGCCAGCAGTGAAGGGGCGGGCGGGCGGCGGAGGAATGAGCAGTTCTTC

length: 14
V: TRBV28
D: .
J: TRBJ1-6
size: .
CDR3: CASSFSPYNSPLHF
DNA: TGTGCCAGCAGTTTCTCACCGTATAATTCACCCCTCCACTTT

length: 16
V: TRBV6-6
D: TRBD2
J: TRBJ2-1
size: .
CDR3: CASSSRASGIYNEQFF
DNA: TGTGCCAGCAGTTCACGCGCTAGCGGCATTTACAATGAGCAGTTCTTC

length: 15
V: TRBV6-1
D: .
J: TRBJ2-2
size: .
CDR3: CASNKLSGNTGELFF
DNA: TGTGCCAGCAACAAACTGTCTGGCAACACCGGGGAGCTGTTTTTT